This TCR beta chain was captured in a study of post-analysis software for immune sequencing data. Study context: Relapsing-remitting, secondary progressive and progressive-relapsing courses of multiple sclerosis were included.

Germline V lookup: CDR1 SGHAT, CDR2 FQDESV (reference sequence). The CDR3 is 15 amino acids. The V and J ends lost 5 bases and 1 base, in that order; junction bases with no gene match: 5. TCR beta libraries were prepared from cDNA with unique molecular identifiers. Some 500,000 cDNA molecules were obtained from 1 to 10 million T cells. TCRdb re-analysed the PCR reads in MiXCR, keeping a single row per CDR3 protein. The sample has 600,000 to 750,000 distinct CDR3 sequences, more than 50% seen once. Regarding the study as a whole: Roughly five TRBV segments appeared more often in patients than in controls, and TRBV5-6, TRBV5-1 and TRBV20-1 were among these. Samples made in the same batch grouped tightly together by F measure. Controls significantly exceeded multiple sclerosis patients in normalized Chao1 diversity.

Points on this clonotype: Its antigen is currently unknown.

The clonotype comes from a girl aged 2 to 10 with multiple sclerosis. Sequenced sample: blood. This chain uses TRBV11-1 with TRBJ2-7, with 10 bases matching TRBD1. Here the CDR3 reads CASSAGDRGSYEQYF. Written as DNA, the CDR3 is TGTGCCAGCAGCGCAGGGGACAGGGGATCCTACGAGCAGTACTTC.